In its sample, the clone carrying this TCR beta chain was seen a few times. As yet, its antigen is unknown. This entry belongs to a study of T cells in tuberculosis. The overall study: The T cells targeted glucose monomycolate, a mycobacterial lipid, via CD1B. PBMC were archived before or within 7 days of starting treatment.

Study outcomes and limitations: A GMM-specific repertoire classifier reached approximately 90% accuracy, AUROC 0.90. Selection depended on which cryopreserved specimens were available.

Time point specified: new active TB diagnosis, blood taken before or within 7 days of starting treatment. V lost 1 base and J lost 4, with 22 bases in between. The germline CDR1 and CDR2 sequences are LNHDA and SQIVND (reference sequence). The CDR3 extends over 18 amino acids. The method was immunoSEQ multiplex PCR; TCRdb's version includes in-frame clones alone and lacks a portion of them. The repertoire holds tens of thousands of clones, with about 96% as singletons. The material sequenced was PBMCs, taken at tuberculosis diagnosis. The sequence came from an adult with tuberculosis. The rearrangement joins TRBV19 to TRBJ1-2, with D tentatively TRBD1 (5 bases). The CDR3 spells CASSIGGETVSGFYGYTF. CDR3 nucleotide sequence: TGTGCCAGTAGTATAGGGGGGGAGACAGTGTCCGGGTTCTATGGCTACACCTTC.